This entry describes one T cell receptor beta chain. Its antigen is unknown. V gave up 6 bases and J gave up 6 bases, with 20 bases separating them. CDR1 is DFQATT and CDR2 is SNEGSKA in the germline V gene (reference sequence). This CDR3 has 14 residues. TCR alpha and beta CDR3 regions were amplified from RNA using iRepertoire nested multiplex PCR. One-step reverse transcription and amplification started from approximately 100-400 ng of tissue mRNA or PBMC total RNA. TCRdb re-analysed the multiplex PCR reads in MiXCR, keeping a single row per CDR3 protein. The table has around 170,000 distinct CDR3 sequences, around 42% seen once. The data belong to a study of glioma-infiltrating T cells. The study's findings and limits: Tissue and blood shared very few CDR3 sequences. Gliomas, especially low-grade, showed above-expected tissue-blood divergence; non-neoplastic patients showed below.

This chain links TRBV20-1 with TRBJ2-5; perhaps TRBD2 as D (6 bases). The sequenced material came from glioma tissue, nonneoplastic brain tissue, or PBMCs (not recorded which). The sequence was obtained from a human donor with low-grade glioma or glioblastoma, undergoing nonglioma brain surgery, or in good health (not recorded which). The CDR3 reads CSANRLGTQQTQYF. In DNA form, the CDR3 reads TGCAGTGCGAACCGACTAGGGACGCAGCAGACCCAGTACTTC.